The 6 T cell receptor beta chains listed next were all sequenced from one sample in a study of blood T cells in healthy people across ages. PCR was performed a second time for roughly 6 to 12 cycles using a sample-barcoded 5' primer and a J-beta primer mix. TCRdb called the 5' RACE reads again in MiXCR, with one record for every CDR3 protein. The table shows some 900,000 distinct CDR3 sequences, with roughly 48% occurring only once. Sample: blood. Receptor source: a man aged 25-45 years in good health.

The chain employs TRBV4-1 and TRBJ1-1, with D possibly TRBD1 on 6 matching bases. Looked up from germline, CDR1 is MGHRA and CDR2 is YSYEKL. V was pared by 3 bases and J by 0 bases, with 11 bases between. This CDR3 is built from 15 residues. The CDR3 sequence is CASSQDRVMNTEAFF. As DNA, the CDR3 is TGCGCCAGCAGCCAGGACAGAGTCATGAACACTGAAGCTTTCTTT.

Of note for this clonotype: Its ends do not fully match the called genes, so a read error is possible. This chain links TRBV14 with TRBJ1-2; weak D call: TRBD1 (5 bases). Germline V gives CDR1 SGHDN, CDR2 FVKESK. The CDR3 sequence is 13 residues long. The CDR3 bases are TGTGCCAGCAGCATGGGGCCTAACTATGGCCACACCTTC. Protein: CASSMGPNYGHTF.

As DNA, the CDR3 is TGTGCCAGTAGTAAAGGACAGGGAAGCTCCTACAATGAGCAGTTCTTC. This codes for CASSKGQGSSYNEQFF. J is TRBJ2-1 and V is TRBV19; 8 bases are shared with TRBD1. CDR1 LNHDA and CDR2 SQIVND come from the germline V gene (reference sequence). Trimming took 4 bases from V and 0 from J; bases not matched to a gene: 5. The CDR3 is made up of 16 amino acids.

The genes are TRBV9 and TRBJ2-5; D is unresolved. The ends were cut back, 0 bases at V and 4 bases at J, with 13 bases in the middle. Germline CDR1 reads SGDLS; CDR2 reads YYNGEE. The CDR3 covers 15 residues. The CDR3 DNA sequence: TGTGCCAGCAGCGTAGGACGGGTATGGGGAGAGACCCAGTACTTC. It is translated as CASSVGRVWGETQYF.

This clonotype was picked up many times. The rearrangement links TRBV7-9 to TRBJ2-7; a weak D match, TRBD1 (5 bases). The V end lost 5 bases, the J end lost 2 bases, and 10 bases lay between the germline ends. Germline lookup yields CDR1 SEHNR and CDR2 FQNEAQ (reference sequence). The CDR3 spans 13 residues. In DNA, the CDR3 is TGTGCCAGCAGCCCACGACAGACCTACGAGCAGTACTTC. Amino acids: CASSPRQTYEQYF.

This rearrangement joins TRBV5-1 to TRBJ2-5; D tentatively fits TRBD1 or TRBD2 (5 bases each). V shed 0 bases and J shed 13 bases, with 22 bases lying between them. The CDR3 totals 15 residues. Germline CDR1 reads SGHRS; CDR2 reads YFSETQ. The CDR3 reads CASSLDGTEFYERYF. The CDR3 DNA sequence: TGCGCCAGCAGCTTGGATGGGACGGAGTTCTACGAGCGGTACTTC.